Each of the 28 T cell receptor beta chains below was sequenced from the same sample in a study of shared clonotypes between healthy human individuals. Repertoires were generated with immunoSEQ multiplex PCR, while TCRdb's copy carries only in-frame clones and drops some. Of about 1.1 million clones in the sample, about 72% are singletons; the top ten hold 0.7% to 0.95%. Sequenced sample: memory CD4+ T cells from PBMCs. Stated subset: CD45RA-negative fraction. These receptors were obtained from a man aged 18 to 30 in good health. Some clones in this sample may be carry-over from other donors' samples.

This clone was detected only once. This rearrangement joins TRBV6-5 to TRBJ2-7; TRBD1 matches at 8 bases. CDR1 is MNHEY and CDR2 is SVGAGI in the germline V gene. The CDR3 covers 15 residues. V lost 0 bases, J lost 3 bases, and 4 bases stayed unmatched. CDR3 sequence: CASSYSRTGHYEQYF. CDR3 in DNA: TGTGCCAGCAGTTACTCGAGGACAGGGCACTACGAGCAGTACTTC.

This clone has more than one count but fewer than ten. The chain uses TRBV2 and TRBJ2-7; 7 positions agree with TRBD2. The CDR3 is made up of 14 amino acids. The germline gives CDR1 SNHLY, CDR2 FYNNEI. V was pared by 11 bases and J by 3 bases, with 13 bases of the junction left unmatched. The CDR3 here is CAGGEGLGNYEQYF. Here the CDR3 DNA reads TGTGCCGGGGGGGAAGGACTGGGCAACTACGAGCAGTACTTC.

The DNA for the CDR3 is TGTGCCAGCAGCATGGGACCGTATAGCAATCAGCCCCAGCATTTT. Amino acids: CASSMGPYSNQPQHF. The chain couples TRBV9 to TRBJ1-5; possible D gene TRBD1, 5 bases. Trimming stripped 4 bases from V and 0 bases from J, with 11 bases between. The length of the CDR3 is 15 residues. CDR1 is SGDLS, CDR2 YYNGEE, per germline. The full variable domain, with the rest looked up from reference TRBV9 and TRBJ1-5, is DSGVTQTPKHLITATGQRVTLRCSPRSGDLSVYWYQQSLDQGLQFLIQYYNGEERAKGNILERFSAQQFPDLHSELNLSSLELGDSALYFCASSMGPYSNQPQHFGDGTRLSIL.

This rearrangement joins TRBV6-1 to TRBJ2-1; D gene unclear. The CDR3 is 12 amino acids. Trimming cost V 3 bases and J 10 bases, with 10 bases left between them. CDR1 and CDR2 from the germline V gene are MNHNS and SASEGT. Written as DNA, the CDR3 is TGTGCCAGCAGTGAGGCGACGTTAGAGCAGTTCTTC. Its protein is CASSEATLEQFF.

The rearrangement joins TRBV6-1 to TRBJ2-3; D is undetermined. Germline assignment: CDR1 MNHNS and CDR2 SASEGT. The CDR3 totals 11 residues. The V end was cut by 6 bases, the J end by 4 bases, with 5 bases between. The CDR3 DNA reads TGTGCCAGCAGGTGGGCAGATACGCAGTATTTT. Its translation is CASRWADTQYF.

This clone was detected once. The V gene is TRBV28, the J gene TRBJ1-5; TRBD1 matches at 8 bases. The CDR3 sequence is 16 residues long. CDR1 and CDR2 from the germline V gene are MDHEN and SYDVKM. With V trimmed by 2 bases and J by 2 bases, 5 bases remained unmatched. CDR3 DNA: TGTGCCAGCAGTTTAGACAGGGGCCGCGGCAATCAGCCCCAGCATTTT. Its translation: CASSLDRGRGNQPQHF.

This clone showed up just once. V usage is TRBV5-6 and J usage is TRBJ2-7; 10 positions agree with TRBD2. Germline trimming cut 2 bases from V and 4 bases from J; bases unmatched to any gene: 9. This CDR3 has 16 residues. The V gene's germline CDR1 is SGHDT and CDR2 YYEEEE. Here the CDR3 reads CASSLLAASGSYEQYF. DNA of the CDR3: TGTGCCAGCAGCTTATTAGCTGCTAGCGGGAGTTACGAGCAGTACTTC. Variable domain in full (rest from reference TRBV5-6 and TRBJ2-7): DAGVTQSPTHLIKTRGQQVTLRCSPKSGHDTVSWYQQALGQGPQFIFQYYEEEERQRGNFPDRFSGHQFPNYSSELNVNALLLGDSALYLCASSLLAASGSYEQYFGPGTRLTVT.

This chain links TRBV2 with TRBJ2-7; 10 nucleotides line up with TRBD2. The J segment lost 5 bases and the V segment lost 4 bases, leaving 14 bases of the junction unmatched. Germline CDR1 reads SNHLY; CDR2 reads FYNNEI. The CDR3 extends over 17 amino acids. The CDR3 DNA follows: TGTGCCAGCAGTGTTCCGTCGCTAGCGGGAGTCGGAAACGAGCAGTACTTC. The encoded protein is CASSVPSLAGVGNEQYF.

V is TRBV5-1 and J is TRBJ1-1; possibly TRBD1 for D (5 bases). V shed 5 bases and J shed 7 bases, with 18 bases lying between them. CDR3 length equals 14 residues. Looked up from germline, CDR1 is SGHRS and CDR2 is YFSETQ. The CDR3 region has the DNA TGCGCCAGCAGATGGCAGGGTTCCCGCAATGAAGCTTTCTTT. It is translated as CASRWQGSRNEAFF.

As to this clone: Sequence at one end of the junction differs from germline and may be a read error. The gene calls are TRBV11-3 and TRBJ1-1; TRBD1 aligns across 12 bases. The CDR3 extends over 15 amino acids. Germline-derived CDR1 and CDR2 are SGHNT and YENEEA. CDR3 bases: TGTGCCAGCAGCCTCGACCCGGGACAGGGGGCGGCGCGGGAATTT. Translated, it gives CASSLDPGQGAAREF.

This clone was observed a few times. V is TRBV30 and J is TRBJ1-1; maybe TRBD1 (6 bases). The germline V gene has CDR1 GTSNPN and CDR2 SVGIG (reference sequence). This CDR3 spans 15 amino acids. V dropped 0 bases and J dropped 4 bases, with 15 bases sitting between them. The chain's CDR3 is CAWSVMGTSGTEAFF. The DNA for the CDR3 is TGTGCCTGGAGTGTCATGGGGACATCGGGCACTGAAGCTTTCTTT.

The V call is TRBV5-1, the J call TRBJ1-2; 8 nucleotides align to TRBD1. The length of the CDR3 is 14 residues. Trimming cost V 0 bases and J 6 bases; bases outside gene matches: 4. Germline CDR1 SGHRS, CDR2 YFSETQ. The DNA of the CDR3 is TGCGCCAGCAGCTTGGCTCAGGGACAGGATGGCTACACCTTC. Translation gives CASSLAQGQDGYTF.

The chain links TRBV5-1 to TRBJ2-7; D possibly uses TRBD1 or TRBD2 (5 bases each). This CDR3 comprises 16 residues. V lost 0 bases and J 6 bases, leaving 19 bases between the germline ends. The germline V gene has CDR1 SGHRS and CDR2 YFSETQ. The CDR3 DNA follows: TGCGCCAGCAGCTTGGGAGTCATTTGGGACGGAGGCGAGCAGTACTTC. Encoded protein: CASSLGVIWDGGEQYF.

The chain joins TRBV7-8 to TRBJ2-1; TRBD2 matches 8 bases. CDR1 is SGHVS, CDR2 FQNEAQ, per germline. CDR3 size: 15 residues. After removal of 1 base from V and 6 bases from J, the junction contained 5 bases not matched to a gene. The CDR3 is CASSLGSGRGNEQFF. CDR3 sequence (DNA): TGTGCCAGCAGCTTAGGAAGCGGGAGAGGCAATGAGCAGTTCTTC.

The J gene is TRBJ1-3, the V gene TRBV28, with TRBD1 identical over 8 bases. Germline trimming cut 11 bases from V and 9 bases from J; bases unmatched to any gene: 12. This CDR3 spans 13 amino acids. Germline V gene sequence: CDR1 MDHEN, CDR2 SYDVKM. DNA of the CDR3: TGTGCCTCGGGACAGGCCCTACAGGGCACCATATATTTT. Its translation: CASGQALQGTIYF. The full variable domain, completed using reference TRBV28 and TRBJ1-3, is DVKVTQSSRYLVKRTGEKVFLECVQDMDHENMFWYRQDPGLGLRLIYFSYDVKMKEKGDIPEGYSVSREKKERFSLILESASTNQTSMYLCASGQALQGTIYFGEGSWLTVV.

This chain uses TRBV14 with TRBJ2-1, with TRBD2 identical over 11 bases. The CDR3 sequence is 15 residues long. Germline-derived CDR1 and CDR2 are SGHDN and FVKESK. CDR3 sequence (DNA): TGTGCTACCATTCCGGGACTAGCGGATTACAATGAGCAGTTCTTC. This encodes CATIPGLADYNEQFF.

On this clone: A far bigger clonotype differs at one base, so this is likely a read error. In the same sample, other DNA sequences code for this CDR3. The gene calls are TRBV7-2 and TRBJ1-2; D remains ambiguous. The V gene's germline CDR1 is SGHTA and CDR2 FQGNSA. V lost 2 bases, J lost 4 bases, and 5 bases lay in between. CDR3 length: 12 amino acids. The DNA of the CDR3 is TGTGCCAGCAGCTTATCTGGCTATGGCTACACCTTC. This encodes CASSLSGYGYTF.

The chain's CDR3 is CASSPGTVKYGYTF. The CDR3 coding sequence is TGTGCCAGCTCACCCGGGACCGTAAAGTATGGCTACACCTTC. The chain uses TRBV18 and TRBJ1-2, with D perhaps TRBD1 (5 bases). This CDR3 is 14 amino acids long. Trimming removed 3 bases at V and 5 bases at J, with 13 bases between. Germline CDR1 KGHSH, CDR2 LQKENI.

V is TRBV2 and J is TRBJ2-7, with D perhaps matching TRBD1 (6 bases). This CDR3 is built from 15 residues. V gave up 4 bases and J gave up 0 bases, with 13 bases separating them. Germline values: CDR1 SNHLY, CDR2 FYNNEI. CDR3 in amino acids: CASSGGLRNSYEQYF. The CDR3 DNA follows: TGTGCCAGCAGTGGGGGGCTTCGGAACTCCTACGAGCAGTACTTC.

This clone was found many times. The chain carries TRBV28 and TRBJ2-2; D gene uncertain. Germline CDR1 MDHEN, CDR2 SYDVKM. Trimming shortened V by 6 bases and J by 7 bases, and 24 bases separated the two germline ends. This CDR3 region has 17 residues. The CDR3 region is CASSPANVLGQGGELFF. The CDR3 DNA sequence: TGTGCCAGCAGCCCGGCGAATGTGCTCGGTCAAGGCGGGGAGCTGTTTTTT.

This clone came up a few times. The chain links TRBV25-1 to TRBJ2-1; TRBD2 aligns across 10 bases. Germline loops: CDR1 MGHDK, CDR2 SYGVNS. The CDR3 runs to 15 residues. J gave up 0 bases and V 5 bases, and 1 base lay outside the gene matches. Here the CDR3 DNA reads TGTGCCAGCAGTCCTAGCGGGAGCTCCTACAATGAGCAGTTCTTC. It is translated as CASSPSGSSYNEQFF.

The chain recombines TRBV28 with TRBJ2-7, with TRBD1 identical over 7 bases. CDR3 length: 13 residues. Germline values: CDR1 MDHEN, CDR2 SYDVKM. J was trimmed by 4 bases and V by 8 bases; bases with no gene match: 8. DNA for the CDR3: TGTGCCAGCCATAGACAGGGTCGTTACGAGCAGTACTTC. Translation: CASHRQGRYEQYF. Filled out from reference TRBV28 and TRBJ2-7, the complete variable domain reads DVKVTQSSRYLVKRTGEKVFLECVQDMDHENMFWYRQDPGLGLRLIYFSYDVKMKEKGDIPEGYSVSREKKERFSLILESASTNQTSMYLCASHRQGRYEQYFGPGTRLTVT.

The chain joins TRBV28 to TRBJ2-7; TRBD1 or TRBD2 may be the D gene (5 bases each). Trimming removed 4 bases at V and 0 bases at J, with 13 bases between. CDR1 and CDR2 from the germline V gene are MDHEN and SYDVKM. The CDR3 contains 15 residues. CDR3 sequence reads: CASSSPWGSSYEQYF. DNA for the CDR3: TGTGCCAGCAGTTCCCCTTGGGGGAGCTCCTACGAGCAGTACTTC.

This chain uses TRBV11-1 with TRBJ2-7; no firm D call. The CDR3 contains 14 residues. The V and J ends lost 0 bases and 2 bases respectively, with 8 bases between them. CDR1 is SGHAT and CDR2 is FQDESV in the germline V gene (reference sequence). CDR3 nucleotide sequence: TGTGCCAGCAGCTTAGCCCCGCAGCCCTACGAGCAGTACTTC. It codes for CASSLAPQPYEQYF.

The DNA of the CDR3 is TGTGCCAGCAGCCGAACAGGGGAGCAGTACTTC. This encodes CASSRTGEQYF. The genes are TRBV16 and TRBJ2-7; D perhaps matches TRBD1 (6 bases). The CDR3 spans 11 residues. Trimming removed 4 bases from V and 7 bases from J, with 8 bases in between. Germline CDR1 is KGHSY and CDR2 is FQNENV. The whole variable domain, filled in from reference TRBV16 and TRBJ2-7, reads GEEVAQTPKHLVRGEGQKAKLYCAPIKGHSYVFWYQQVLKNEFKFLISFQNENVFDETGMPKERFSAKCLPNSPCSLEIQATKLEDSAVYFCASSRTGEQYFGPGTRLTVT.

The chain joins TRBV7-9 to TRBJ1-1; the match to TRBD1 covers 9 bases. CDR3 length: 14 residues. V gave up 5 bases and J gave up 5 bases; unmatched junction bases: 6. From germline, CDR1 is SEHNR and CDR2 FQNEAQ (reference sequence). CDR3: CASSQGQGETEAFF. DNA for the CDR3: TGTGCCAGCAGCCAGGGACAGGGAGAGACTGAAGCTTTCTTT. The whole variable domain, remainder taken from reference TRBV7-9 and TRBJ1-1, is DTGVSQNPRHKITKRGQNVTFRCDPISEHNRLYWYRQTLGQGPEFLTYFQNEAQLEKSRLLSDRFSAERPKGSFSTLEIQRTEQGDSAMYLCASSQGQGETEAFFGQGTRLTVV.

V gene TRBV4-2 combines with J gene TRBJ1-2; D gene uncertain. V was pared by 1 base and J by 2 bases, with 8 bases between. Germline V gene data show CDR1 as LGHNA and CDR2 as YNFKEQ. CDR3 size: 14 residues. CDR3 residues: CASSQAPENYGYTF. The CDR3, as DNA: TGTGCCAGCAGCCAAGCCCCAGAAAACTATGGCTACACCTTC.

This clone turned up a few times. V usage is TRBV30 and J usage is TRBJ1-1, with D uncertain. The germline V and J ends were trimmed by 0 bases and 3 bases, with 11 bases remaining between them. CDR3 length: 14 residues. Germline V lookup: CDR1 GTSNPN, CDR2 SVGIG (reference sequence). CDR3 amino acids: CAWSVGTGDTEAFF. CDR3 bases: TGTGCCTGGAGTGTAGGAACCGGGGACACTGAAGCTTTCTTT.